These T cell receptor beta chains were read from a single sample in a study of blood T cell repertoires in COVID-19. The table came from immunoSEQ multiplex PCR; TCRdb's copy has only in-frame clones and leaves some out. The sample records 150,000 to 200,000 clones, more than 60% being singletons. The sequenced sample consisted of peripheral blood. These receptors all come from a man between 60 and 75 years old with acute or convalescent COVID-19. The CDR3 runs from the conserved cysteine through the conserved F or W. A D gene is named only where the DNA matches it firmly. Expanded clones get a size class; other rows say once, few or many, or leave the size out.

CDR3 protein: CASIAGESTYNEQFF
CDR3 DNA: TGTGCCAGCATAGCAGGGGAATCCACCTACAATGAGCAGTTCTTC
V gene: TRBV2
D gene: NA
J gene: TRBJ2-1
clone size: few

CDR3 protein: CASSYNPQASSYEQYF
CDR3 DNA: TGTGCCAGCAGTTACAACCCACAGGCGAGCTCCTACGAGCAGTACTTC
V gene: TRBV6-5
D gene: NA
J gene: TRBJ2-7
clone size: NA

CDR3 protein: CASSEGQSNSPLHF
CDR3 DNA: TGCGCCAGCAGCGAGGGACAGTCTAATTCACCCCTCCACTTT
V gene: TRBV5-1
D gene: TRBD1
J gene: TRBJ1-6
clone size: NA

CDR3 protein: CASSLGVIYGYTF
CDR3 DNA: TGTGCCAGCAGCCTCGGGGTCATATATGGCTACACCTTC
V gene: TRBV5-6
D gene: NA
J gene: TRBJ1-2
clone size: few

CDR3 protein: CASSPKGLAGHPDTQYF
CDR3 DNA: TGCGCCAGCAGCCCCAAGGGACTAGCGGGACATCCAGATACGCAGTATTTT
V gene: TRBV5-1
D gene: TRBD2
J gene: TRBJ2-3
clone size: NA

CDR3 protein: CASTVVQGQETQYF
CDR3 DNA: TGTGCCAGCACTGTTGTCCAGGGCCAAGAGACCCAGTACTTC
V gene: TRBV6-5
D gene: NA
J gene: TRBJ2-5
clone size: NA

CDR3 protein: CASSEDRGEVYEQYF
CDR3 DNA: TGTGCCAGCAGCGAGGACAGGGGGGAGGTGTACGAGCAGTACTTC
V gene: TRBV21-1
D gene: NA
J gene: TRBJ2-7
clone size: few

CDR3 protein: CAWSVGLAGGYYQETQYF
CDR3 DNA: TGTGCCTGGAGTGTAGGACTAGCGGGGGGCTACTACCAAGAGACCCAGTACTTC
V gene: TRBV30
D gene: TRBD2
J gene: TRBJ2-5
clone size: NA

CDR3 protein: CASSPWTSGGASEQFF
CDR3 DNA: TGTGCCAGCAGTCCGTGGACTAGCGGGGGGGCCAGTGAGCAGTTCTTC
V gene: TRBV27
D gene: TRBD2
J gene: TRBJ2-1
clone size: NA

CDR3 protein: CASTLDSFSQPQHF
CDR3 DNA: TGTGCCAGCACCTTAGATAGCTTTAGTCAGCCCCAGCATTTT
V gene: TRBV7-2
D gene: NA
J gene: TRBJ1-5
clone size: NA

CDR3 protein: CSGSQGLTYEQYF
CDR3 DNA: TGCAGCGGCTCACAGGGCCTGACTTACGAGCAGTACTTC
V gene: TRBV29-1
D gene: NA
J gene: TRBJ2-7
clone size: NA

CDR3 protein: CASTPGQANYGYTF
CDR3 DNA: TGTGCCAGCACCCCGGGACAAGCTAACTATGGCTACACCTTC
V gene: TRBV6-5
D gene: NA
J gene: TRBJ1-2
clone size: NA

CDR3 protein: CASQQGSNSPLHF
CDR3 DNA: TGTGCCAGCCAACAGGGCTCTAATTCACCCCTCCACTTT
V gene: TRBV27
D gene: NA
J gene: TRBJ1-6
clone size: few

CDR3 protein: CASSQTSGDTDTQYF
CDR3 DNA: TGCGCCAGCAGCCAGACTAGCGGGGATACAGATACGCAGTATTTT
V gene: TRBV4-3
D gene: TRBD2
J gene: TRBJ2-3
clone size: NA

CDR3 protein: CASSMSGTGANVLTF
CDR3 DNA: TGTGCCAGTAGTATGTCGGGAACTGGGGCCAACGTCCTGACTTTC
V gene: TRBV19
D gene: NA
J gene: TRBJ2-6
clone size: NA

CDR3 protein: CASSESLLDSGKLFF
CDR3 DNA: TGTGCCAGCAGTGAATCCCTCCTCGACAGTGGAAAACTGTTTTTT
V gene: TRBV25-1
D gene: NA
J gene: TRBJ1-4
clone size: NA

CDR3 protein: CASSIVSGNTIYF
CDR3 DNA: TGTGCCAGCAGTATAGTCTCTGGAAACACCATATATTTT
V gene: TRBV2
D gene: NA
J gene: TRBJ1-3
clone size: NA

CDR3 protein: CASNRFSSGANVLTF
CDR3 DNA: TGTGCCAGCAACCGATTTAGCTCTGGGGCCAACGTCCTGACTTTC
V gene: TRBV21-1
D gene: NA
J gene: TRBJ2-6
clone size: NA

CDR3 protein: CASSVEGHHTDTQYF
CDR3 DNA: TGTGCCAGCAGCGTAGAGGGACACCACACAGATACGCAGTATTTT
V gene: TRBV9
D gene: NA
J gene: TRBJ2-3
clone size: NA

CDR3 protein: CASSLGQGGEQYF
CDR3 DNA: TGTGCCAGCAGTTTGGGACAGGGTGGCGAGCAGTACTTC
V gene: TRBV6-5
D gene: TRBD1
J gene: TRBJ2-7
clone size: few

CDR3 protein: CASSLRRQEGDGYTF
CDR3 DNA: TGTGCCAGCAGTCTCCGAAGACAGGAAGGGGATGGCTACACCTTC
V gene: TRBV6-6
D gene: NA
J gene: TRBJ1-2
clone size: NA

CDR3 protein: CSGAGGQDYGYTF
CDR3 DNA: TGCAGCGGTGCGGGGGGGCAAGACTATGGCTACACCTTC
V gene: TRBV29-1
D gene: NA
J gene: TRBJ1-2
clone size: NA

CDR3 protein: CASSSTTGGWKTQYF
CDR3 DNA: TGTGCCAGCAGTTCCACAACAGGGGGCTGGAAGACCCAGTACTTC
V gene: TRBV6-2/TRBV6-3
D gene: TRBD1
J gene: TRBJ2-5
clone size: NA

CDR3 protein: CASSVEGQVNQPQHF
CDR3 DNA: TGTGCCAGCAGCGTAGAGGGACAGGTCAATCAGCCCCAGCATTTT
V gene: TRBV9
D gene: TRBD1
J gene: TRBJ1-5
clone size: NA

CDR3 protein: CSAWVGGGNTIYF
CDR3 DNA: TGCAGCGCCTGGGTAGGCGGAGGAAACACCATATATTTT
V gene: TRBV29-1
D gene: NA
J gene: TRBJ1-3
clone size: NA

CDR3 protein: CASSETQNYGYTF
CDR3 DNA: TGCGCCAGCAGTGAAACACAGAACTATGGCTACACCTTC
V gene: TRBV10-1
D gene: NA
J gene: TRBJ1-2
clone size: many

CDR3 protein: CAIRGDRGLTGELFF
CDR3 DNA: TGTGCCATCAGGGGTGACAGGGGGCTTACCGGGGAGCTGTTTTTT
V gene: TRBV10-3
D gene: TRBD1
J gene: TRBJ2-2
clone size: NA

CDR3 protein: CASSLGGRGGVETQYF
CDR3 DNA: TGTGCCAGCAGCCTAGGAGGGCGGGGGGGCGTGGAGACCCAGTACTTC
V gene: TRBV13
D gene: TRBD2
J gene: TRBJ2-5
clone size: NA

CDR3 protein: CASSMGLAEYNEQFF
CDR3 DNA: TGTGCCAGCAGCATGGGACTAGCGGAATACAATGAGCAGTTCTTC
V gene: TRBV11-2
D gene: TRBD2
J gene: TRBJ2-1
clone size: many

CDR3 protein: CASSLGGSTEAFF
CDR3 DNA: TGTGCCAGCAGTTTGGGCGGGAGCACTGAAGCTTTCTTT
V gene: TRBV28
D gene: NA
J gene: TRBJ1-1
clone size: few

CDR3 protein: CASSQVGTDGYTF
CDR3 DNA: TGCGCCAGCAGCCAAGTTGGGACAGATGGCTACACCTTC
V gene: TRBV4-1
D gene: TRBD1
J gene: TRBJ1-2
clone size: NA

CDR3 protein: CASSLAVAGSTDTQYF
CDR3 DNA: TGCGCCAGCAGCTTGGCGGTAGCGGGGAGCACAGATACGCAGTATTTT
V gene: TRBV5-1
D gene: TRBD2
J gene: TRBJ2-3
clone size: once

CDR3 protein: CASSGQGGTYNEQFF
CDR3 DNA: TGCGCCAGCAGCGGACAGGGAGGGACCTACAATGAGCAGTTCTTC
V gene: TRBV10-1
D gene: NA
J gene: TRBJ2-1
clone size: few

CDR3 protein: CARAGAGGNSPLHF
CDR3 DNA: TGTGCCAGGGCGGGGGCAGGAGGGAATTCACCCCTCCACTTT
V gene: TRBV2
D gene: NA
J gene: TRBJ1-6
clone size: NA

CDR3 protein: CASSVGFRTAINEQFF
CDR3 DNA: TGTGCCAGCAGCGTAGGATTTAGGACAGCGATCAATGAGCAGTTCTTC
V gene: TRBV9
D gene: NA
J gene: TRBJ2-1
clone size: NA

CDR3 protein: CATQGQNTEAFF
CDR3 DNA: TGTGCCACCCAAGGACAGAACACTGAAGCTTTCTTT
V gene: TRBV24-1
D gene: NA
J gene: TRBJ1-1
clone size: once

CDR3 protein: CASSQVGRYGYTF
CDR3 DNA: TGCGCCAGCAGCCAAGTTGGCAGGTACGGCTACACCTTC
V gene: TRBV4-1
D gene: NA
J gene: TRBJ1-2
clone size: NA

CDR3 protein: CASLRQGARNTGELFF
CDR3 DNA: TGTGCCTCCTTACGACAGGGGGCGAGGAACACCGGGGAGCTGTTTTTT
V gene: TRBV30
D gene: TRBD1
J gene: TRBJ2-2
clone size: few

CDR3 protein: CAWSDGNYEQYF
CDR3 DNA: TGTGCCTGGAGTGACGGTAACTACGAGCAGTACTTC
V gene: TRBV30
D gene: NA
J gene: TRBJ2-7
clone size: NA

CDR3 protein: CASSPGQGIGQPQHF
CDR3 DNA: TGCGCCAGCAGCCCCGGACAGGGGATTGGTCAGCCCCAGCATTTT
V gene: TRBV4-1
D gene: TRBD1
J gene: TRBJ1-5
clone size: few

CDR3 protein: CASSRQGPGELFF
CDR3 DNA: TGTGCCAGCAGCCGACAGGGCCCCGGGGAGCTGTTTTTT
V gene: TRBV14
D gene: TRBD1
J gene: TRBJ2-2
clone size: once

CDR3 protein: CASSGRDRGYTF
CDR3 DNA: TGTGCCAGCAGTGGCCGGGATCGAGGCTACACCTTC
V gene: TRBV12-3/TRBV12-4
D gene: NA
J gene: TRBJ1-2
clone size: NA

CDR3 protein: CASSIDGSSLETQYF
CDR3 DNA: TGTGCCAGTAGTATAGATGGGAGCTCCCTAGAGACCCAGTACTTC
V gene: TRBV19
D gene: NA
J gene: TRBJ2-5
clone size: NA

CDR3 protein: CASSQDKFGRAETQYF
CDR3 DNA: TGCGCCAGCAGCCAAGATAAATTTGGCAGGGCAGAGACCCAGTACTTC
V gene: TRBV4-3
D gene: NA
J gene: TRBJ2-5
clone size: NA

CDR3 protein: CASRPGIGAKNIQYF
CDR3 DNA: TGCGCCAGCAGGCCGGGGATAGGGGCCAAAAACATTCAGTACTTC
V gene: TRBV4-1
D gene: NA
J gene: TRBJ2-4
clone size: once

CDR3 protein: CASSPRDREGGYTF
CDR3 DNA: TGTGCCAGCAGTCCCCGGGACAGGGAAGGTGGTTACACCTTC
V gene: TRBV6-5
D gene: TRBD1
J gene: TRBJ1-2
clone size: NA

CDR3 protein: CASSQGGRTSLMETQYF
CDR3 DNA: TGTGCCAGCAGCCAAGGAGGCCGTACTAGTTTGATGGAGACCCAGTACTTC
V gene: TRBV14
D gene: NA
J gene: TRBJ2-5
clone size: once

CDR3 protein: CASSLGPDSYEQYF
CDR3 DNA: TGTGCCAGCAGCTTAGGCCCGGACAGCTACGAGCAGTACTTC
V gene: TRBV11-2
D gene: NA
J gene: TRBJ2-7
clone size: NA

CDR3 protein: CASSPRDSSDSGANVLTF
CDR3 DNA: TGCGCCAGCAGCCCCAGGGACAGTTCAGACTCTGGGGCCAACGTCCTGACTTTC
V gene: TRBV4-1
D gene: TRBD1
J gene: TRBJ2-6
clone size: NA

CDR3 protein: CASSLRDRGRETQYF
CDR3 DNA: TGCGCCAGCAGCTTGCGGGACAGGGGTAGGGAGACCCAGTACTTC
V gene: TRBV5-1
D gene: TRBD1
J gene: TRBJ2-5
clone size: NA

CDR3 protein: CASRRAKFGGETQYF
CDR3 DNA: TGTGCCAGCCGCCGGGCCAAATTCGGCGGGGAGACCCAGTACTTC
V gene: TRBV27
D gene: NA
J gene: TRBJ2-5
clone size: NA

CDR3 protein: CASSPQTGIYEQYF
CDR3 DNA: TGTGCCAGCAGTCCTCAGACAGGGATATACGAGCAGTACTTC
V gene: TRBV27
D gene: TRBD1
J gene: TRBJ2-7
clone size: NA

CDR3 protein: CASSYPSSGGPPTDTQYF
CDR3 DNA: TGTGCCAGCAGTTATCCTTCTAGCGGGGGCCCCCCCACAGATACGCAGTATTTT
V gene: TRBV6-2/TRBV6-3
D gene: TRBD2
J gene: TRBJ2-3
clone size: few